What follows is one TCR beta chain and its context. Assay used: immunoSEQ multiplex PCR; TCRdb lists only in-frame clones, some missing. The data hold approximately 50,000 clones, with approximately 71% observed a single time. This CDR3 spans 17 amino acids. Deletions cut 1 base from V and 6 bases from J, with 19 bases between. Germline V gives CDR1 LNHDA, CDR2 SQIVND (reference sequence). This sample was taken from a study of cytotoxic CD8 clonotypes in ibrutinib-treated CLL. This receptor was taken from a human donor with chronic lymphocytic leukemia. The sequencing here drew on PBMCs, taken after 12 months of ibrutinib treatment. This chain connects TRBV19 to TRBJ1-5; D remains unclear. Here the CDR3 DNA reads TGTGCCAGTAGTATAGTCCCCGAGGTCTCTTCCAGTCAGCCCCAGCATTTT. Protein product: CASSIVPEVSSSQPQHF.